This section outlines one T cell receptor beta chain sequence together with its context. Participants were placed into cohorts based on the clinical history they reported. Recovered participants had two consecutive negative NP/OP PCR tests, healthcare professional clearance, or symptom resolution. This entry is derived from a study of blood T cell repertoires in COVID-19. Study-level information: The United States, Italy and Spain were the sources of the acute and convalescent COVID-19 samples. The analysed material was cDNA or gDNA that came from T cells, B-cell-depleted T cells, or PBMCs.

The ends lost 5 bases at V and 7 bases at J; junction bases unmatched: 11. This CDR3 has 16 residues. The germline V gene encodes CDR1 SGHVS and CDR2 FQNEAQ. Libraries were prepared by immunoSEQ multiplex PCR; TCRdb keeps only in-frame clonotypes and omits some of them. The data hold a few hundred thousand clones, with 80% to 95% observed a single time. This receptor was taken from a man aged 18 to 29 who had recovered from COVID-19. The V gene is TRBV7-8, the J gene TRBJ1-4; 9 nucleotides align to TRBD1. Material for sequencing was PBMCs or T cells enriched from blood (not recorded which). Written as DNA, the CDR3 is TGTGCCAGCAGCCCTTCATTACAGGGGGCTCGTGAAAAACTGTTTTTT. Translated: CASSPSLQGAREKLFF.